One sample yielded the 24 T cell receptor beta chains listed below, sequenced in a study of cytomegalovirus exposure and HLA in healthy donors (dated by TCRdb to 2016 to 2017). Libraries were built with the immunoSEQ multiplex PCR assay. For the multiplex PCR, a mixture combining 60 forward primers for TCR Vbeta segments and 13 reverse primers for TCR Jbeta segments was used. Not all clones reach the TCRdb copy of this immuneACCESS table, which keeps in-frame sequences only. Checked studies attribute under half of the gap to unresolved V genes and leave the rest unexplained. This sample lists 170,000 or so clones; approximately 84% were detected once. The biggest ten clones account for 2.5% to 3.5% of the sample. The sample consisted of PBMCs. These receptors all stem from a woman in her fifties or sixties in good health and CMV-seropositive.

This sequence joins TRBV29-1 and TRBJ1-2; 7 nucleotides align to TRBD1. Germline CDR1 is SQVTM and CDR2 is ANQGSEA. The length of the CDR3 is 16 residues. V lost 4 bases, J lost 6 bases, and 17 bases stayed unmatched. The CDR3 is CSVVDRRRDEGDGYTF. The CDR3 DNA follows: TGCAGCGTTGTGGACAGGAGGCGGGACGAGGGGGATGGCTACACCTTC.

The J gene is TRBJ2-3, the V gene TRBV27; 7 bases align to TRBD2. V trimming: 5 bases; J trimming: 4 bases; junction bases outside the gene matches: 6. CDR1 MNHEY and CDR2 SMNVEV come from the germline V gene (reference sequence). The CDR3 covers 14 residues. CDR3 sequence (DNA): TGTGCCAGCAGTCCGGGGACTACCGCAGATACGCAGTATTTT. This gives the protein CASSPGTTADTQYF.

This CDR3 reads CASSRGGTGSYEQYF. CDR3 nucleotide sequence: TGTGCCAGCAGCAGAGGCGGGACAGGTTCCTACGAGCAGTACTTC. The gene calls are TRBV28 and TRBJ2-7; TRBD1 aligns across 8 bases. Germline V lookup: CDR1 MDHEN, CDR2 SYDVKM. With 6 bases clipped from V and 1 base from J, the junction kept 8 bases outside the gene matches. The CDR3 extends over 15 amino acids.

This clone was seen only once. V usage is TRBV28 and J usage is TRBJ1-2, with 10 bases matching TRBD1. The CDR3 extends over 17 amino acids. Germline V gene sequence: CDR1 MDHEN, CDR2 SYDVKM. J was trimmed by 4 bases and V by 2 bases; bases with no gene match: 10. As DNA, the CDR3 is TGTGCCAGCAGTTTAGAGGGACAGGGGTCTCGAGGCTATGGCTACACCTTC. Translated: CASSLEGQGSRGYGYTF.

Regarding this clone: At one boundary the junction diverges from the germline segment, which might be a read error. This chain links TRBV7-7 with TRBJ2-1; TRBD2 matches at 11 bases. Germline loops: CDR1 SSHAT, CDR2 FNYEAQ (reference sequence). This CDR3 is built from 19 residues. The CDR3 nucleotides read TGTGCTAGCAGCTTAGTTAGCGGGAGGGCCTCGAGCTCCTACAATGAGCAGTTCTTC. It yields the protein CASSLVSGRASSSYNEQFF.

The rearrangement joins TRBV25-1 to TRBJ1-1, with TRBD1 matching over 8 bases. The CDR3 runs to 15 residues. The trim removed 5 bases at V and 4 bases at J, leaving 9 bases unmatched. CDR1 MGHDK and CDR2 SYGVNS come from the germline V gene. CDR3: CASSPGTGRVTEAFF. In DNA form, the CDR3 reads TGTGCCAGCAGTCCCGGGACAGGCCGGGTCACTGAAGCTTTCTTT.

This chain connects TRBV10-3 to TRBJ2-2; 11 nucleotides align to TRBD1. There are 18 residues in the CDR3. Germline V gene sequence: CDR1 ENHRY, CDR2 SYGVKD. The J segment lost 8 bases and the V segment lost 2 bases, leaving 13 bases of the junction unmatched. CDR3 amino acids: CAISETGTGGLANGELFF. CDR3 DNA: TGTGCCATCAGTGAGACCGGGACAGGGGGACTGGCTAATGGGGAGCTGTTTTTT.

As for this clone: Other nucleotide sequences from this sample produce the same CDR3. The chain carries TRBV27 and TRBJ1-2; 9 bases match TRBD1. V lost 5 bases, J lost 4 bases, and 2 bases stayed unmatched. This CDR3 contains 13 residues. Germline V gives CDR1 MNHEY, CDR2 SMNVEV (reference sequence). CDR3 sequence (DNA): TGTGCCAGCAGTCCGACAGGGGGCTATGGCTACACCTTC. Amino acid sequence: CASSPTGGYGYTF.

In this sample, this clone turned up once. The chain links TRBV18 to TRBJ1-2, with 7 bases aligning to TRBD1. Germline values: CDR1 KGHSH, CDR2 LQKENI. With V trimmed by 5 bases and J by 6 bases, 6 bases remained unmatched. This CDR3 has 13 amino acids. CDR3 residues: CASSLQGIDGYTF. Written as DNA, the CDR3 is TGTGCCAGCTCATTACAGGGGATTGATGGCTACACCTTC.

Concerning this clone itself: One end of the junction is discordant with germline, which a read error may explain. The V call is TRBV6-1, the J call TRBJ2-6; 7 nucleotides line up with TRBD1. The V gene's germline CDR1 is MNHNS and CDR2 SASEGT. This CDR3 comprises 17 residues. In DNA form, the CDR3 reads TGTGCCAGCAGTGAAGTGATGGAAGATACAGGGGCCAACGGCCTGACTTTC. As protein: CASSEVMEDTGANGLTF.

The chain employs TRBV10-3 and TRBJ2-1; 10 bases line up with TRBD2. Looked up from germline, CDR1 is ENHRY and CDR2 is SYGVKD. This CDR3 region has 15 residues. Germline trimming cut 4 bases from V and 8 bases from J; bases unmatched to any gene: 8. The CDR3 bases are TGTGCCATCAGTGCTGATAGCGGGAGGTTGGATGAGCAGTTCTTC. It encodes CAISADSGRLDEQFF.

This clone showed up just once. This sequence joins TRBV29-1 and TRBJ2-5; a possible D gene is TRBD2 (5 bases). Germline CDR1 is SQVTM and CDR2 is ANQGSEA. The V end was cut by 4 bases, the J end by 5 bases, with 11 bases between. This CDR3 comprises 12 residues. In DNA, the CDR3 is TGCAGCGTTGGTCCGGGGATGGAGACCCAGTACTTC. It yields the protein CSVGPGMETQYF. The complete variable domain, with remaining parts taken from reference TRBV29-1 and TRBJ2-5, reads SAVISQKPSRDICQRGTSLTIQCQVDSQVTMMFWYRQQPGQSLTLIATANQGSEATYESGFVIDKFPISRPNLTFSTLTVSNMSPEDSSIYLCSVGPGMETQYFGPGTRLLVL.

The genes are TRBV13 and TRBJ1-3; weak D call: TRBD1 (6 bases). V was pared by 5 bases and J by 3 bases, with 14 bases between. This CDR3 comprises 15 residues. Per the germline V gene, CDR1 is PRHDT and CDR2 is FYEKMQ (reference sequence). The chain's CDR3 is CASSGTQGSGNTIYF. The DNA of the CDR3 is TGTGCCAGCAGCGGCACCCAGGGGAGTGGAAACACCATATATTTT.

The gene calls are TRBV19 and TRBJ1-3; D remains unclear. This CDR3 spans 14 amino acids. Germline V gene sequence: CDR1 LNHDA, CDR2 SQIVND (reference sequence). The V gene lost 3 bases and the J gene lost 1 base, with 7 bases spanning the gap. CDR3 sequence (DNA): TGTGCCAGTAGTATCCCGGGGTCTGGAAACACCATATATTTT. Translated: CASSIPGSGNTIYF. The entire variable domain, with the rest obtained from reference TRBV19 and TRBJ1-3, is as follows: DGGITQSPKYLFRKEGQNVTLSCEQNLNHDAMYWYRQDPGQGLRLIYYSQIVNDFQKGDIAEGYSVSREKKESFPLTVTSAQKNPTAFYLCASSIPGSGNTIYFGEGSWLTVV.

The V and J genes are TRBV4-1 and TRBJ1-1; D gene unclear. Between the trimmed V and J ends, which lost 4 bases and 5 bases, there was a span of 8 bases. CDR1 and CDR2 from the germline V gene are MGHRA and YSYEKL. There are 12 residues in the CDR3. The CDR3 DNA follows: TGCGCCAGCAGCCGGAGTGGAACTGAAGCTTTCTTT. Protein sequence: CASSRSGTEAFF.

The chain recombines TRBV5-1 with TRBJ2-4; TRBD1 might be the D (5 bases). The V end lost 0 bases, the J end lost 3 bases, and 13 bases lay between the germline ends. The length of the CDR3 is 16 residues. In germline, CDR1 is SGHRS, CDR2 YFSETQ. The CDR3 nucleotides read TGCGCCAGCAGCTTGGTACCAGGGTTCGGCAAAAACATTCAGTACTTC. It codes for CASSLVPGFGKNIQYF. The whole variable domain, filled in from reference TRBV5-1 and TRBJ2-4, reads KAGVTQTPRYLIKTRGQQVTLSCSPISGHRSVSWYQQTPGQGLQFLFEYFSETQRNKGNFPGRFSGRQFSNSRSEMNVSTLELGDSALYLCASSLVPGFGKNIQYFGAGTRLSVL.

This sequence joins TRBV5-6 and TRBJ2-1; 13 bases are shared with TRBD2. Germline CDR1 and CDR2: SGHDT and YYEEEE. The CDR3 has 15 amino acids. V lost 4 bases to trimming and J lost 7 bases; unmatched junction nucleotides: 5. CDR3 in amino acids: CASSLTSGGTNEQFF. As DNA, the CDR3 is TGTGCCAGCAGCCTGACTAGCGGGGGGACTAATGAGCAGTTCTTC.

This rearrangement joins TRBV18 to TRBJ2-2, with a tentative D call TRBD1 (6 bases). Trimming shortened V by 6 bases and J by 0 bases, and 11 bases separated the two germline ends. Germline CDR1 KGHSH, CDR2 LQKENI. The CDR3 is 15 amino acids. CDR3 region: CASSQGRSNTGELFF. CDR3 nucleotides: TGTGCCAGCTCCCAGGGGCGCTCGAACACCGGGGAGCTGTTTTTT.

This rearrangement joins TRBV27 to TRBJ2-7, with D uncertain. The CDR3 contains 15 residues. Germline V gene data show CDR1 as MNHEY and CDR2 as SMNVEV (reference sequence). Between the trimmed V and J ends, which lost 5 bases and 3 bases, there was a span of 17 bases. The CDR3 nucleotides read TGTGCCAGCAGTCAACCTTCCGGGTCGGGCTACGAGCAGTACTTC. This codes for CASSQPSGSGYEQYF.

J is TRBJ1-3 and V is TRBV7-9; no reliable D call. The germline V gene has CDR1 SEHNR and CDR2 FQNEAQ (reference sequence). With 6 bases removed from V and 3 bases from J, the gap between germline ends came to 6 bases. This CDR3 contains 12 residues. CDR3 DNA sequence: TGTGCCAGCAGGGGGAGTGGAAACACCATATATTTT. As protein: CASRGSGNTIYF.

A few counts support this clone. Written as DNA, the CDR3 is TGTGCCAGCGGGCCCTCGGGACAACCCTACGAGCAGTACTTC. Amino acid sequence: CASGPSGQPYEQYF. The V call is TRBV4-2, the J call TRBJ2-7, with D possibly matching TRBD1 (6 bases). The V gene lost 8 bases and the J gene lost 2 bases, with 16 bases spanning the gap. The CDR3 has 14 amino acids. Germline CDR1 reads LGHNA; CDR2 reads YNFKEQ.

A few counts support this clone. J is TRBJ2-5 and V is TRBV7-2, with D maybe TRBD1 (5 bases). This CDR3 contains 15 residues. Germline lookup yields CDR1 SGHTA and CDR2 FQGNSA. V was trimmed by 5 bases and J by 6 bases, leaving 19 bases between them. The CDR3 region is CASSLAGHPSQTQYF. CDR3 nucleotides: TGTGCCAGCAGCCTCGCCGGACACCCGTCTCAGACCCAGTACTTC.

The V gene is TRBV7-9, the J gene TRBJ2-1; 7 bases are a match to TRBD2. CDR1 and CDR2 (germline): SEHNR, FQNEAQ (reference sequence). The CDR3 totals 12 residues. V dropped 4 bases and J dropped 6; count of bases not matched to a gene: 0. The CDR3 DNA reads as TGTGCCAGCAGCTCGGGGGGCAATGAGCAGTTCTTC. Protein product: CASSSGGNEQFF.

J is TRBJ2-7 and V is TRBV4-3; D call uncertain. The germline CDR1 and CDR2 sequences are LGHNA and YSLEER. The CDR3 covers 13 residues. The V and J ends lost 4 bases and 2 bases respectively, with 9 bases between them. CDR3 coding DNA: TGCGCCAGCAGCCTGGGCCTGCCCTACGAGCAGTACTTC. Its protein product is CASSLGLPYEQYF.